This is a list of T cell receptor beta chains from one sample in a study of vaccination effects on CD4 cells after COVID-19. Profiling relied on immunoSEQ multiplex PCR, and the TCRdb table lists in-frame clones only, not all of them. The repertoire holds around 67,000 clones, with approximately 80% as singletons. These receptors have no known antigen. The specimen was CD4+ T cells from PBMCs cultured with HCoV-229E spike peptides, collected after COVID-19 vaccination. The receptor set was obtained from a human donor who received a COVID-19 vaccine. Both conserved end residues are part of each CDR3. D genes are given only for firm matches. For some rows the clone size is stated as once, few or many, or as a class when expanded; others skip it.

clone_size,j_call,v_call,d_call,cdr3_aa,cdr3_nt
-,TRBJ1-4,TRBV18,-,CASSPQGDEKLFF,TGTGCCAGCTCACCACAGGGAGATGAAAAACTGTTTTTT
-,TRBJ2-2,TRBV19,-,CASSISPSRSTGELFF,TGTGCCAGTAGTATCTCACCCTCGAGAAGCACCGGGGAGCTGTTTTTT
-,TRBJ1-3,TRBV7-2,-,CASSLVSSGNTIYF,TGTGCCAGCAGCTTAGTTTCTTCTGGAAACACCATATATTTT
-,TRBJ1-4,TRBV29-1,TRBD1,CSVATGQGAIVNEKLFF,TGCAGCGTTGCAACCGGACAGGGGGCCATCGTTAATGAAAAACTGTTTTTT
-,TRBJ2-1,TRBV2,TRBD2,CASRTRLAGDNEQFF,TGTGCCAGCAGAACAAGACTAGCGGGGGACAATGAGCAGTTCTTC
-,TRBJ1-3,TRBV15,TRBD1,CATSRTERQGPPSGNTIYF,TGTGCCACCAGCAGAACCGAAAGACAGGGACCCCCCAGTGGAAACACCATATATTTT
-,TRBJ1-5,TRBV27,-,CASSLSGRGYQPQHF,TGTGCCAGCAGTTTATCGGGCAGGGGCTATCAGCCCCAGCATTTT
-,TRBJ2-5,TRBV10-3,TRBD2,CAISDPGLAQETQYF,TGTGCCATCAGTGACCCCGGACTAGCTCAAGAGACCCAGTACTTC
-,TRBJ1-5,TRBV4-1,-,CASSQGTNNQPQHF,TGCGCCAGCAGCCAAGGGACCAACAATCAGCCCCAGCATTTT
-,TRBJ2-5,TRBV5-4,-,CASSFMGQTETQYF,TGTGCCAGCAGCTTTATGGGCCAGACAGAGACCCAGTACTTC
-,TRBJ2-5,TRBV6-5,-,CASSYSKLLQETQYF,TGTGCCAGCAGTTACTCGAAGCTCCTCCAAGAGACCCAGTACTTC
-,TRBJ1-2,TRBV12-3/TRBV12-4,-,CASSFGRTYGYTF,TGTGCCAGCAGTTTTGGACGCACCTATGGCTACACCTTC
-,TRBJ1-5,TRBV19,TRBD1,CASGDRGNQPQHF,TGTGCCAGTGGGGACAGGGGGAATCAGCCCCAGCATTTT
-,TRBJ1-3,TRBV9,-,CASSVGPGTGNTIYF,TGTGCCAGCAGCGTAGGCCCAGGGACTGGAAACACCATATATTTT
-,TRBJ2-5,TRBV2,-,CASSTGTRETQYF,TGTGCCAGCAGTACAGGGACCCGAGAGACCCAGTACTTC
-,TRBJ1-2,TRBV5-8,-,CASSLAETGYGYTF,TGTGCCAGCAGCTTGGCAGAGACGGGCTATGGCTACACCTTC
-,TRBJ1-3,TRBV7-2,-,CASSLKGVTIYF,TGTGCCAGCAGCTTAAAAGGGGTCACCATATATTTT
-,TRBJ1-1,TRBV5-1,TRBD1,CASSGTVLNTEAFF,TGCGCCAGCAGCGGGACAGTCTTGAACACTGAAGCTTTCTTT
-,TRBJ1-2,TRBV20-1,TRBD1,CSARTGRGYTF,TGCAGTGCTAGGACAGGGCGCGGCTACACCTTC
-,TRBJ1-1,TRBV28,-,CASSFGPLNTEAFF,TGTGCCAGCAGTTTCGGGCCATTGAACACTGAAGCTTTCTTT
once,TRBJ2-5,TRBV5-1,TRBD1,CASSFLTGGRETQYF,TGCGCCAGCAGCTTTCTGACAGGGGGCAGGGAGACCCAGTACTTC
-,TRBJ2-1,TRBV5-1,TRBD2,CASSISTSGAVNEQFF,TGCGCCAGCAGCATCTCGACTAGCGGGGCTGTTAATGAGCAGTTCTTC
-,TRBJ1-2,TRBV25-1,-,CASSELADNYGYTF,TGTGCCAGCAGTGAACTAGCAGACAACTATGGCTACACCTTC
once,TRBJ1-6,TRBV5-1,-,CASSFETEDSPLHF,TGCGCCAGCAGCTTCGAGACAGAGGATTCACCCCTCCACTTT
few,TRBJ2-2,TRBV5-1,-,CASSLYDRNTGELFF,TGCGCCAGCAGCTTGTACGACAGAAACACCGGGGAGCTGTTTTTT
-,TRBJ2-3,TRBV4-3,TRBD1,CASSQLQGRSTDTQYF,TGCGCCAGCAGCCAACTACAGGGGAGAAGCACAGATACGCAGTATTTT
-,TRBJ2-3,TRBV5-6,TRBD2,CASSELSGGRTDTQYF,TGTGCCAGCAGCGAACTTAGCGGGGGTAGGACAGATACGCAGTATTTT
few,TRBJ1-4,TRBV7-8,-,CASSLLGGLFF,TGTGCCAGCAGCTTATTAGGGGGGCTGTTTTTT
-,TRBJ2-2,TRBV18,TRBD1,CASSPFRDRETGELFF,TGTGCCAGCTCACCATTCCGGGACAGGGAGACCGGGGAGCTGTTTTTT
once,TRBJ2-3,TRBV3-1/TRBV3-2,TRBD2,CASSPLPSGLTDTQYF,TGTGCCAGCAGCCCGCTCCCTAGCGGACTCACAGATACGCAGTATTTT
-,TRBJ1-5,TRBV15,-,CATSGVRGANNQPQHF,TGTGCCACCAGCGGAGTGAGGGGAGCGAACAATCAGCCCCAGCATTTT
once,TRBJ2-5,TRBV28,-,CASSPGSYETQYF,TGTGCCAGCAGTCCCGGTAGCTACGAGACCCAGTACTTC
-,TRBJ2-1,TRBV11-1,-,CASRPPGAREEQFF,TGTGCCAGCAGACCCCCCGGGGCGCGGGAAGAGCAGTTCTTC